Listed here is a single T cell receptor (beta chain). Its target is unknown. Depth targeted 1 in 200,000 to 1 in 1 million T cells, averaging approximately 9.3x coverage per clonotype. The assay was immunoSEQ multiplex PCR, and TCRdb's table has in-frame clones only and misses some. This table has about 130,000 clones, around three quarters appearing once. Per the germline V gene, CDR1 is SGDLS and CDR2 is YYNGEE. The CDR3 loop spans 16 amino acids. Trimming shortened V by 4 bases and J by 3 bases, and 20 bases separated the two germline ends. The sample belongs to a study of cytotoxic CD8 clonotypes in ibrutinib-treated CLL. Across the study: IGHV unmutated 17 to 18; relapsed/refractory fewer than 13; treatment-naive about 15. When averaged across all of the samples, the counts came to a few hundred thousand productive templates and 85,000 to 95,000 productive rearrangements. The study's findings and limits: While tracking circulating CD8+ T-cell counts, baseline clonality exceeded that of age-matched healthy donors.

J is TRBJ2-7 and V is TRBV9; no definite D call. The sequenced sample was PBMCs, obtained after 12 months of ibrutinib treatment. The receptor was isolated from a human donor with chronic lymphocytic leukemia. In DNA, the CDR3 is TGTGCCAGCAGCCCCGGTTTAAGCGTCCCCTACTACGAGCAGTACTTC. Amino acids: CASSPGLSVPYYEQYF.